This record looks at one TCR beta chain sequence and its context. What this receptor recognizes is not known. No much larger clonotype is one base removed from it; base qualities were not supplied. This sample was included in a study of T cell responses to AZD1222 COVID-19 vaccine (dated by TCRdb to 2020 to 2023). A note on the overall study: Because spike-specific TCR depth and breadth did not differ between the two schedules, AZD1222 recipients who got a second dose at roughly 4 weeks were pooled with those who got a second dose at roughly 12 weeks. Trial participants were enrolled by age into 18-55, 56-69 and 70-plus year subgroups, with approximately 150, 30 and 60 TCR-sequenced participants respectively. TCR sequencing covered fewer than 250 trial participants: 200 to 210 given two doses of AZD1222 and approximately 26 given two doses of MenACWY control vaccine.

The CDR3 regions of human TCRbeta chains were analyzed by immunosequencing. The authors processed their data as follows. TCRs in the repertoires were matched against a reference library of SARS-CoV-2-specific TCRs that had been generated with the MIRA antigen-specificity platform. Breadth was defined as the fraction of unique TCRs that were SARS-CoV-2-associated, and depth was defined as the fraction of total T cells that were SARS-CoV-2-associated. Using the MIRA data, each spike-specific TCR was assigned both to the spike region to which the TCR was reactive and to a CD4 or CD8 class. Log10-transformed breadth and depth values were compared by one-way ANOVA with Sidak's multiple comparisons tests. TCRdb took this table from immuneACCESS and kept in-frame rearrangements with V and J called. Such tables lack part of the clones; where checked against another copy, unresolved V genes explain under half of the gap, and the rest is unexplained. The V and J calls and clone size are taken from that table; D and trimming were inferred from the DNA. The sample profile shows some 92,000 clones; about 90% of them were found once. The ten largest clones take up roughly 7.5% of the sample.

Relative to germline, V is missing 4 bases and J is missing 3 bases, with 6 bases of the junction outside any gene match. Inclusive of the bounding cysteine and phenylalanine, the CDR3 is 16 residues long. Only the CDR3 part of the read is kept: 48 bases, read in frame from the first base. The germline V gene encodes CDR1 SGHAT and CDR2 FQDESV (reference sequence). Overall results and qualifications from the work: A significant rise in spike-specific TCR breadth and depth was observed after two AZD1222 doses relative to day 0 and relative to MenACWY recipients. The whole spike protein was spanned by vaccine-associated CD4 TCRs, and dominant responses were seen in regions 160-218 and 743-854. In the small 56-69-year group, the increase in depth fell short of significance, most likely because of low power. Because no samples from the day 14 peak response were available, repertoires could be characterized only after the peak T cell response. Conclusions about previously exposed vaccinees are limited, since just a handful of AZD1222 recipients were seropositive for SARS-CoV-2 at baseline. Epitopes outside the regions mutated in the B.1.351 and B.1.1.7 variants were reportedly recognized by nearly half of the unique spike-specific TCRs. Participants were mostly white British and included more females than males, and it was suggested by the authors that clonal diversity may have been underestimated.

What the time point label conveys for this sample: baseline before first vaccination. Vaccinee samples came from UK trials COV001 and COV002, including a single-blind randomized controlled phase 2/3 trial of AZD1222 (ChAdOx1 nCoV-19) in healthy adults. Trial participant PBMC samples were collected at day 0 and day 28 after the second dose for TCRbeta chain sequencing. The TCR sequence derives from an adult in good health. Material: peripheral blood, obtained on day 0 of AZD1222 vaccination. The sequence links TRBV11-1 to TRBJ2-7, and TRBD2 aligns with 13 junction nucleotides. The CDR3 protein sequence reads: CASSSPGLAGYYEQYF. In nucleotide form, the sequence is TGTGCCAGCAGCTCCCCGGGACTAGCGGGATACTACGAGCAGTACTTC.